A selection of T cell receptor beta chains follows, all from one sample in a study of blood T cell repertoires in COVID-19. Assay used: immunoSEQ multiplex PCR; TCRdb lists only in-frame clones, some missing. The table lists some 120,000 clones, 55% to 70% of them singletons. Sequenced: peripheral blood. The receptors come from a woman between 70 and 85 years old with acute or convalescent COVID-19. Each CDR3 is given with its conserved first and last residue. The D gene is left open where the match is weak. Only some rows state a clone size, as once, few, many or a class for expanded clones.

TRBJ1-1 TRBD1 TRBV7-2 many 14 CASSLPGGHTEAFF TGTGCCAGCAGCTTACCAGGGGGACACACTGAAGCTTTCTTT
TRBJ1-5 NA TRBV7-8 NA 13 CASSFQANQPQHF TGTGCCAGCAGCTTCCAGGCGAATCAGCCCCAGCATTTT
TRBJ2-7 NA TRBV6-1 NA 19 CASSEAVRGEASGSYEQYF TGTGCCAGCAGTGAAGCGGTCAGGGGGGAGGCTAGCGGGTCCTACGAGCAGTACTTC
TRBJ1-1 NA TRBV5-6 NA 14 CASSLWAENTEAFF TGTGCCAGCAGCTTATGGGCAGAGAACACTGAAGCTTTCTTT
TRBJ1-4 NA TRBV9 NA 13 CASSVEGRGKLFF TGTGCCAGCAGCGTAGAGGGAAGGGGAAAACTGTTTTTT
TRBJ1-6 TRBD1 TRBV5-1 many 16 CASSAQGASKNSPLHF TGCGCCAGCAGCGCCCAGGGGGCTAGCAAGAATTCACCCCTCCACTTT
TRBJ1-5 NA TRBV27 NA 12 CASGASNQPQHF TGTGCCAGCGGGGCCTCAAATCAGCCCCAGCATTTT
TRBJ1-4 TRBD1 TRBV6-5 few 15 CASSYRTGANEKLFF TGTGCCAGCAGTTACCGGACAGGGGCTAATGAAAAACTGTTTTTT
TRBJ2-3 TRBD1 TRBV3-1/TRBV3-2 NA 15 CASSQWTGSTDTQYF TGTGCCAGCAGCCAATGGACAGGTAGCACAGATACGCAGTATTTT
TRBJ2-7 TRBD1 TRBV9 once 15 CASSSSGDRANEQYF TGTGCCAGCAGCAGTTCGGGCGACAGGGCGAACGAGCAGTACTTC
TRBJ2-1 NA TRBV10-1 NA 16 CASSESVGALNNEQFF TGCGCCAGCAGTGAGTCGGTGGGGGCCCTGAACAATGAGCAGTTCTTC
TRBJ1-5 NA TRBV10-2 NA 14 CASSGSGGGQPQHF TGCGCCAGCAGTGGTAGTGGGGGGGGGCAGCCCCAGCATTTT
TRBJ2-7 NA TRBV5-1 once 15 CASSLTGQGGYEQYF TGCGCCAGCAGCTTGACTGGACAGGGAGGGTACGAGCAGTACTTC
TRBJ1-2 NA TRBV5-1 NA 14 CASSLAFGGHGYTF TGCGCCAGCAGCTTGGCCTTCGGGGGGCATGGCTACACCTTC
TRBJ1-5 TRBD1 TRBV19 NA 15 CASSSNQGARQPQHF TGTGCCAGTAGTTCGAATCAGGGGGCGCGGCAGCCCCAGCATTTT
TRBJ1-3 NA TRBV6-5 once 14 CASSPGVYGNTIYF TGTGCCAGCAGCCCCGGTGTGTACGGAAACACCATATATTTT
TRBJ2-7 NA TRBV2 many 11 CASSYSYEQYF TGTGCCAGCAGTTACAGTTACGAGCAGTACTTC
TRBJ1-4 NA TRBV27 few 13 CASRPGPNEKLFF TGTGCCAGCAGACCAGGGCCTAATGAAAAACTGTTTTTT
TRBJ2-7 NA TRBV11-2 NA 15 CASSRGPTSSYEQYF TGTGCCAGCAGCAGAGGTCCAACCTCCTCCTACGAGCAGTACTTC
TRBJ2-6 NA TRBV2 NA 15 CASRDTFTGANVLTF TGTGCCAGCAGGGACACCTTTACTGGGGCCAACGTCCTGACTTTC
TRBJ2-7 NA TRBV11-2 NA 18 CASSLAHPLQELSYEQYF TGTGCCAGCAGCTTAGCCCATCCTCTACAGGAACTCTCCTACGAGCAGTACTTC
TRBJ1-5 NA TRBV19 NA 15 CASSPTEYSNQPQHF TGTGCCAGTAGTCCGACGGAGTATAGCAATCAGCCCCAGCATTTT
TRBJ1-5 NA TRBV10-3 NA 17 CAISESGALGSNQPQHF TGTGCCATCAGTGAGTCGGGGGCCCTGGGGAGCAATCAGCCCCAGCATTTT
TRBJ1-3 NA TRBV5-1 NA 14 CASSLGGPGNTIYF TGCGCCAGCAGCTTGGGGGGGCCTGGAAACACCATATATTTT
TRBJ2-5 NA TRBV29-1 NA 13 CSVSLIRGETQYF TGCAGCGTGTCTTTAATAAGGGGAGAGACCCAGTACTTC
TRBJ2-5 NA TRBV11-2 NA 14 CASSFSSDQETQYF TGTGCCAGCAGCTTTTCTAGCGATCAAGAGACCCAGTACTTC
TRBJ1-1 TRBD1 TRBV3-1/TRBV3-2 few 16 CASSAHQGAGGTEAFF TGTGCCAGCAGCGCTCATCAGGGGGCCGGGGGCACTGAAGCTTTCTTT
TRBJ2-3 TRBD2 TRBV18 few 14 CASSLAGAQDTQYF TGTGCCAGCTCACTAGCGGGAGCACAAGATACGCAGTATTTT
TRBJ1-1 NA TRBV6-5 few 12 CASRNMNTEAFF TGTGCCAGCAGGAACATGAACACTGAAGCTTTCTTT
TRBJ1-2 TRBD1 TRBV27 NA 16 CASSPPPGRGIYGYTF TGTGCCAGCAGTCCACCCCCCGGCAGGGGGATCTATGGCTACACCTTC
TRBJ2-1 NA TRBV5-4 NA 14 CASSAGQPYNEQFF TGTGCCAGCAGCGCGGGACAGCCATACAATGAGCAGTTCTTC
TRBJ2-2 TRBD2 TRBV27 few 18 CASSLSKALAGVTGELFF TGTGCCAGCAGTTTATCGAAGGCGCTAGCGGGAGTCACCGGGGAGCTGTTTTTT
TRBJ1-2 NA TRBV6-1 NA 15 CASSEGVGGREGYTF TGTGCCAGCAGTGAAGGGGTCGGGGGGCGCGAGGGCTACACCTTC
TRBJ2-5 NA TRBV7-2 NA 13 CASSPSGEKTQYF TGTGCCAGCAGCCCGTCAGGGGAAAAGACCCAGTACTTC
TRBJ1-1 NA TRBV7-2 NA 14 CASSLQLMNTEAFF TGTGCCAGCAGCCTACAGCTAATGAACACTGAAGCTTTCTTT
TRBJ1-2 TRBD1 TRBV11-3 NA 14 CASSLGDRGYGYTF TGTGCCAGCAGCCTAGGGGACAGGGGCTATGGCTACACCTTC
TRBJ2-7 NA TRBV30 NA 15 CAWSVHLARRDEQYF TGTGCCTGGAGTGTACATCTAGCGCGGAGGGACGAGCAGTACTTC
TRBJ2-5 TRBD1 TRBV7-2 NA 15 CASSYDRGWIETQYF TGTGCCAGCAGCTACGACAGGGGGTGGATAGAGACCCAGTACTTC
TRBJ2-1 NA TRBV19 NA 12 CASSIRRDEQFF TGTGCCAGTAGTATACGGAGAGATGAGCAGTTCTTC
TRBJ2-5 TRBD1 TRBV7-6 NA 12 CASSQTGETQYF TGTGCCAGCAGCCAGACAGGGGAGACCCAGTACTTC
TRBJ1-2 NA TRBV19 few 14 CASSIRRGSYGYTF TGTGCCAGTAGTATCCGCCGGGGGTCCTATGGCTACACCTTC
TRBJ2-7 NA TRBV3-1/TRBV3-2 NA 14 CASSPWADSYEQYF TGTGCCAGCAGCCCCTGGGCAGACTCCTACGAGCAGTACTTC
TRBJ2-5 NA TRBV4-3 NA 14 CASSQDLTEETQYF TGCGCCAGCAGCCAAGATCTTACGGAAGAGACCCAGTACTTC
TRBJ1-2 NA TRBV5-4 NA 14 CASSPPAGTYGYTF TGTGCCAGCAGTCCACCGGCAGGAACCTATGGCTACACCTTC
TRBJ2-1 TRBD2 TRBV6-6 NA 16 CASSYDGTSGANEQFF TGTGCCAGCAGTTACGACGGGACTAGCGGGGCCAATGAGCAGTTCTTC
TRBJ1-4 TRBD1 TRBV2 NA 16 CASSRQGARTNEKLFF TGTGCCAGCAGCAGACAGGGGGCGCGAACTAATGAAAAACTGTTTTTT
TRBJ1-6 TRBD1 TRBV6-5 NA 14 CASRWGQGDSPLHF TGTGCCAGCAGATGGGGACAGGGAGATTCACCCCTCCACTTT
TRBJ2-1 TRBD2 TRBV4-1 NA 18 CASSQGLAGGLTYNEQFF TGCGCCAGCAGCCAAGGGCTAGCGGGAGGCCTAACCTACAATGAGCAGTTCTTC
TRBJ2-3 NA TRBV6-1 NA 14 CASSEVLGKSTQYF TGTGCCAGCAGTGAAGTACTCGGGAAGAGTACGCAGTATTTT
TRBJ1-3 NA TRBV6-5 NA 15 CASSYSTGPGNTIYF TGTGCCAGCAGTTACTCAACAGGGCCAGGAAACACCATATATTTT
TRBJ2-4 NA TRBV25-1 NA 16 CASSGRSETTKNIQYF TGTGCCAGCAGTGGCCGTTCAGAGACTACCAAAAACATTCAGTACTTC
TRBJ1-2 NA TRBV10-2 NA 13 CASSARSNYGYTF TGCGCCAGCAGTGCCCGTTCTAACTATGGCTACACCTTC
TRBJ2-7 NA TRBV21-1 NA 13 CASSYTGIYEQYF TGTGCCAGCAGCTACACAGGGATCTACGAGCAGTACTTC